The 7 T cell receptor beta chains below come from one sample, sequenced in a study of immune cell composition in non-small cell lung cancer. Normal lung sampling was at least 3 cm from the tumour, as distant as possible. Profiling relied on immunoSEQ multiplex PCR, and the TCRdb table lists in-frame clones only, not all of them. The sample has some 1,000 clones; around 80% are singletons. The sample was non-adjacent lung tissue. The receptor source for this set is a human donor with non-small cell lung cancer.

The chain couples TRBV5-3 to TRBJ1-1, with a weak D call TRBD1 (6 bases). TRBV5-3 is annotated as an ORF whose role is uncertain. This CDR3 is 15 amino acids long. Trimming took 8 bases from V and 2 from J, leaving 19 bases between them. This CDR3 is CASSGGQGGNTEAFF. Here the CDR3 DNA reads TGTGCCAGCAGTGGGGGGCAAGGGGGAAACACTGAAGCTTTCTTT.

This sequence joins TRBV4-3 and TRBJ2-1; D call uncertain. Trimming left V 2 bases short and J 8 bases short, with 13 bases between. Germline V gene data show CDR1 as LGHNA and CDR2 as YSLEER. The CDR3 is made up of 14 amino acids. Written as DNA, the CDR3 is TGCGCCAGCAGCCAATCTGTTTTGACGGATGAGCAGTTCTTC. This gives the protein CASSQSVLTDEQFF.

This sequence joins TRBV2 and TRBJ2-5, with no clear D. Looked up from germline, CDR1 is SNHLY and CDR2 is FYNNEI. This CDR3 has 11 amino acids. With 2 bases removed from V and 10 bases from J, the gap between germline ends came to 8 bases. The DNA for the CDR3 is TGTGCCAGCAGTGAAACGCTTAACCAGTACTTC. Its protein product is CASSETLNQYF.

V gene TRBV5-6 combines with J gene TRBJ1-3, with unresolved D. The germline gives CDR1 SGHDT, CDR2 YYEEEE. The CDR3 consists of 16 residues. The V gene lost 3 bases and the J gene lost 0 bases, with 13 bases spanning the gap. The CDR3 region is CASSWGGVLSGNTIYF. The CDR3 DNA sequence: TGTGCCAGCAGCTGGGGTGGGGTCCTCTCTGGAAACACCATATATTTT.

J is TRBJ1-1 and V is TRBV5-1; D remains ambiguous. CDR3 length: 13 residues. The germline V and J ends were trimmed by 5 bases and 4 bases, with 12 bases remaining between them. Germline CDR1 SGHRS, CDR2 YFSETQ. The CDR3 loop is CASSLGGGTEAFF. CDR3 coding DNA: TGCGCCAGCAGTCTGGGAGGAGGCACTGAAGCTTTCTTT.

By share of the sample, this clone is large. The chain has TRBV7-9 and TRBJ2-2, with 9 positions matching TRBD1. The CDR3 covers 16 residues. CDR1 is SEHNR, CDR2 FQNEAQ, per germline (reference sequence). J was trimmed by 0 bases and V by 6 bases; bases with no gene match: 5. In DNA, the CDR3 is TGTGCCAGCAGTCATCGACAGGGGGCGAACACCGGGGAGCTGTTTTTT. Protein: CASSHRQGANTGELFF.

J is TRBJ2-3 and V is TRBV11-2, with D unclear. CDR3 length equals 13 residues. With 3 bases removed from V and 3 bases from J, the gap between germline ends came to 7 bases. The V gene's germline CDR1 is SGHAT and CDR2 FQNNGV. CDR3 sequence reads: CASSFQETDTQYF. The DNA of the CDR3 is TGTGCCAGCAGCTTCCAGGAGACAGATACGCAGTATTTT.